The present T cell receptor (beta chain) was sequenced within a study of technical replicates of blood from a handful of donors. Assay used: immunoSEQ multiplex PCR; TCRdb lists only in-frame clones, some missing. Of 80,000 or so clones in the sample, approximately 94% were seen once. Trimming took 1 base from V and 7 from J, leaving 19 bases between them. The germline V gene has CDR1 SNHLY and CDR2 FYNNEI. This CDR3 comprises 17 residues. What was sequenced was T cells isolated from PBMCs. This receptor was taken from a human donor in good health. The chain joins TRBV2 to TRBJ2-2; D is perhaps TRBD2 (6 bases). For the CDR3, the DNA is TGTGCCAGCAGTGAAGTCCCTAGCGCGAGGCGGGGCGGGGAGCTGTTTTTT. It is translated as CASSEVPSARRGGELFF.